This passage covers 5 T cell receptor beta chains from one sample sequenced in a study of cytomegalovirus exposure and HLA in healthy donors. Amplification used 60 Vbeta primers and 13 Jbeta primers. Clones were sequenced by immunoSEQ multiplex PCR, and TCRdb holds only the in-frame ones, with some missing. The sample holds 210,000 or so clones, 76% seen once. Sequenced sample: PBMCs. All receptors derive from a man younger than 35 in good health and CMV-seronegative.

This clone has only a few counts. This rearrangement joins TRBV30 to TRBJ1-5, with a weak D call TRBD1 (6 bases). V lost 3 bases, J lost 4 bases, and 10 bases lay in between. The CDR3 sequence is 13 residues long. Germline CDR1 is GTSNPN and CDR2 is SVGIG (reference sequence). As DNA, the CDR3 is TGTGCCTGGAGCGCACAGGGTAATCAGCCCCAGCATTTT. It is translated as CAWSAQGNQPQHF.

Only one count was recorded for this clone. The chain couples TRBV28 to TRBJ1-4; D is possibly TRBD1 (5 bases). The germline CDR1 and CDR2 sequences are MDHEN and SYDVKM. The ends were cut back, 3 bases at V and 6 bases at J, with 17 bases in the middle. The CDR3 spans 16 residues. The CDR3 region has the DNA TGTGCCAGCAGTTTCTCCTCCGGGGGGTCATATGAAAAACTGTTTTTT. It translates to CASSFSSGGSYEKLFF.

This clone was detected a few times. The V gene is TRBV5-6, the J gene TRBJ2-7; tentatively, D is TRBD2 (6 bases). Germline lookup yields CDR1 SGHDT and CDR2 YYEEEE. The CDR3 sequence is 18 residues long. V gave up 1 base and J gave up 6 bases, with 26 bases separating them. For the CDR3, the DNA is TGTGCCAGCAGCTTGTGGCTAAGGGGTCGGAGGGCCGGTATCGAGCAGTACTTC. This encodes CASSLWLRGRRAGIEQYF.

This CDR3 reads CASSIGPRNTEAFF. Here the CDR3 DNA reads TGTGCCAGTAGTATTGGGCCCAGGAACACTGAAGCTTTCTTT. The chain uses TRBV19 and TRBJ1-1; D gene unclear. Germline CDR1 is LNHDA and CDR2 is SQIVND (reference sequence). The V end was cut by 3 bases, the J end by 1 base, with 9 bases between. The CDR3 length is 14 residues.

This chain uses TRBV28 with TRBJ2-7, with TRBD2 as a possible D gene (5 bases). The CDR3 consists of 13 residues. In germline, CDR1 is MDHEN, CDR2 SYDVKM. V was shortened by 5 bases and J by 7 bases, with 15 bases between the two germline ends. CDR3 nucleotide sequence: TGTGCCAGCAGTGAAACAACCCGGAGGGAGCAGTACTTC. Translation gives CASSETTRREQYF.